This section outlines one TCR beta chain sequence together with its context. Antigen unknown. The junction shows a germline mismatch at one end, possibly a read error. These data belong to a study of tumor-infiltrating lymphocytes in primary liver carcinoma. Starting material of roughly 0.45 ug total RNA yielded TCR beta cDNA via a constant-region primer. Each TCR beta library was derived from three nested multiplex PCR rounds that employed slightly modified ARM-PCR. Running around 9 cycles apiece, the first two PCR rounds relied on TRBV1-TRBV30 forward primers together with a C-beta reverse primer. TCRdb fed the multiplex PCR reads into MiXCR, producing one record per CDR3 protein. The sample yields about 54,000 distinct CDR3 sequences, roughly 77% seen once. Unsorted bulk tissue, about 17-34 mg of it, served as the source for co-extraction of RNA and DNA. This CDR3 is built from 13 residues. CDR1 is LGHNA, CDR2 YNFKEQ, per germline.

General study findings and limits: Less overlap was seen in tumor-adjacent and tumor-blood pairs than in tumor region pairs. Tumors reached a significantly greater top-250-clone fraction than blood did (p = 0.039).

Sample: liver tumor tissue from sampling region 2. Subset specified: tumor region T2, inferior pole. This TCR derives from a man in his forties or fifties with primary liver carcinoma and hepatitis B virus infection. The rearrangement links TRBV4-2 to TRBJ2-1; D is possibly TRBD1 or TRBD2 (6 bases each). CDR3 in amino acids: CASSPKGGNAQFF. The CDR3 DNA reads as TGTGCCAGCAGCCCTAAGGGGGGCAATGCGCAGTTCTTC.